The rows below give T cell receptor beta chains drawn from one sample of a study of blood T cell repertoires in COVID-19. Assay used: immunoSEQ multiplex PCR; TCRdb lists only in-frame clones, some missing. The data hold 50,000 to 60,000 clones, with roughly four fifths observed a single time. Sequencing used peripheral blood. The receptors come from a human donor in a cohort sampled during active or convalescent COVID-19. Both conserved end residues are part of each CDR3. A D gene is named only where the DNA matches it firmly. Not every row has a clone size; where given, it reads once, few, many or a size class.

CDR3 DNA | CDR3 protein | clone size | V gene | D gene | J gene
TGTGCCAGCAGTGAATATCAGGGGCTGGTTAACTATGGCTACACCTTC | CASSEYQGLVNYGYTF | few | TRBV2 | . | TRBJ1-2
TGTGCCAGCAGTTTAGGGGGCTCCGGGGATTCACCCCTCCACTTT | CASSLGGSGDSPLHF | once | TRBV27 | . | TRBJ1-6
TGTGCCAGCAGCGTAGGTGCTAGCGGGGGGGCAGGGGATACGCAGTATTTT | CASSVGASGGAGDTQYF | . | TRBV9 | TRBD2 | TRBJ2-3
TGTGCCAGCAGTTATTCACAGGGTTCTGAAGCTTTCTTT | CASSYSQGSEAFF | . | TRBV6-6 | . | TRBJ1-1
TGTGCCAGCAGTTCGACAGGCAATCAGCCCCAGCATTTT | CASSSTGNQPQHF | . | TRBV12-3/TRBV12-4 | . | TRBJ1-5
TGTGCCAGCAGCGTCTTGACAGTCGGTACTGAAGCTTTCTTT | CASSVLTVGTEAFF | . | TRBV9 | . | TRBJ1-1
TGTGCCAGTAGTATCCAGGGACAGAGGGCAGATACGCAGTATTTT | CASSIQGQRADTQYF | . | TRBV19 | TRBD1 | TRBJ2-3
TGTGCCAGCAGGAGAGGGGGCCTCAACGGAGCTTTCTTT | CASRRGGLNGAFF | . | TRBV25-1 | TRBD1 | TRBJ1-1
TGCGCCAGCAGTTGGGGGACTAGCGGGGAAAATGAGCAGTTCTTC | CASSWGTSGENEQFF | . | TRBV5-1 | TRBD2 | TRBJ2-1
TGTGCCAGCAGTTTTGACGGTGGGGCGACAGATACGCAGTATTTT | CASSFDGGATDTQYF | . | TRBV27 | . | TRBJ2-3
TGTGCCAGCAGCCAGGGCTTTGGTTATGGCTACACCTTC | CASSQGFGYGYTF | . | TRBV7-6 | . | TRBJ1-2
TGTGCCAGCAGCAGCCCCATTGGCAGGGACACAGATACGCAGTATTTT | CASSSPIGRDTDTQYF | . | TRBV27 | . | TRBJ2-3
TGTGCCAGTAGAGACCGCGGACAGTCGAGTCAGCCCCAGCATTTT | CASRDRGQSSQPQHF | . | TRBV19 | . | TRBJ1-5
TGTGCCATCAGCGAGACTAGCGGGTCGAACACCGGGGAGCTGTTTTTT | CAISETSGSNTGELFF | . | TRBV10-3 | TRBD2 | TRBJ2-2
TGTGCCAGCAGCCAAGGCCTAGCGGGGGGTCCTGGGTACAATGAGCAGTTCTTC | CASSQGLAGGPGYNEQFF | . | TRBV3-1/TRBV3-2 | TRBD2 | TRBJ2-1
TGTGCCAGCAGCCCTCGGGACATTGCTACCTATAATGAGCAGTTCTTC | CASSPRDIATYNEQFF | . | TRBV7-9 | . | TRBJ2-1
TGCAGCGGAATGAAACAGGGGGCTGAAGCTTTCTTT | CSGMKQGAEAFF | . | TRBV29-1 | TRBD1 | TRBJ1-1
TGTGCCAGCAGCTTAGACGATCGGACAGGCCTTGAAGCTTTCTTT | CASSLDDRTGLEAFF | . | TRBV7-6 | TRBD1 | TRBJ1-1
TGTGCCAGCAGCGTAGGTTCCAGACAGGGGGTAAATACGCAGTATTTT | CASSVGSRQGVNTQYF | few | TRBV9 | TRBD1 | TRBJ2-3
TGTGCCAGCAGTGATTCCGGGACAGGGGGCAATGAGCAGTTCTTC | CASSDSGTGGNEQFF | . | TRBV6-4 | TRBD1 | TRBJ2-1
TGTGCCAGCAGCGTCCGGGATCACAATGAGCAGTTCTTC | CASSVRDHNEQFF | . | TRBV5-4 | . | TRBJ2-1
TGTGCCAGCAGCTTAGTGGGGAGAGCCTATGGCTACACCTTC | CASSLVGRAYGYTF | . | TRBV13 | . | TRBJ1-2
TGTGCCAGCAGCCTAACCCCTCTAGCGGGGGACAGCTACAATGAGCAGTTCTTC | CASSLTPLAGDSYNEQFF | . | TRBV3-1/TRBV3-2 | TRBD2 | TRBJ2-1
TGTGCCAGCAGCGTAGATCCAGGGCACACTGAAGCTTTCTTT | CASSVDPGHTEAFF | . | TRBV9 | . | TRBJ1-1
TGTGCCAGCAGCATCGGGACTAGCGGGGGCACAGATACGCAGTATTTT | CASSIGTSGGTDTQYF | few | TRBV7-2 | TRBD2 | TRBJ2-3
TGTGCCAGCAGCCCGGGACAGGCTCGGTATGGCTACACCTTC | CASSPGQARYGYTF | . | TRBV27 | TRBD1 | TRBJ1-2
TGTGCCAGCAGTTCCCAGGGGACCGGGGAGCTGTTTTTT | CASSSQGTGELFF | . | TRBV6-5 | . | TRBJ2-2
TGTGCCAGCAGTCCGGTAGCGGGGGGGAGCACAGATACGCAGTATTTT | CASSPVAGGSTDTQYF | few | TRBV6-2/TRBV6-3 | TRBD2 | TRBJ2-3
TGCAGCGTTCCGACAGGGGGGACTGAAGCTTTCTTT | CSVPTGGTEAFF | medium-sized | TRBV29-1 | TRBD1 | TRBJ1-1
TGTGCCACCAGTGATTTCCCGGGAGATACGCAGTATTTT | CATSDFPGDTQYF | . | TRBV24-1 | . | TRBJ2-3
TGTGCCATCAGGAAAACGGGGACTGAAGCTTTCTTT | CAIRKTGTEAFF | . | TRBV10-3 | . | TRBJ1-1
TGCGCCAGCAGCCCGGGACAGGGAAGGAACTATGGCTACACCTTC | CASSPGQGRNYGYTF | . | TRBV4-3 | TRBD1 | TRBJ1-2
TGTGCCAGCTCCCCGTTAAATCAGGGGAACACTGAAGCTTTCTTT | CASSPLNQGNTEAFF | . | TRBV18 | . | TRBJ1-1
TGTGCCAGCAGCCGGGACAGGGATAGCAATCAGCCCCAGCATTTT | CASSRDRDSNQPQHF | . | TRBV5-5 | TRBD1 | TRBJ1-5
TGTGCCAGTAGTATGGCAGGAACGAACTATGGCTACACCTTC | CASSMAGTNYGYTF | . | TRBV19 | . | TRBJ1-2
TGTGCCAGCAAACCGGGACAGGCTTCCCCTATGAACACTGAAGCTTTCTTT | CASKPGQASPMNTEAFF | once | TRBV27 | TRBD1 | TRBJ1-1
TGTGCCAGCAGTGAAAATGTTCGGGTTGCCCTCCACTTT | CASSENVRVALHF | . | TRBV25-1 | . | TRBJ1-6
TGTGCCAGCTCATCTCAACTAGCGGGGGGTACCGATACGCAGTATTTT | CASSSQLAGGTDTQYF | . | TRBV18 | TRBD2 | TRBJ2-3
TGTGCCAGCAGCTCGACCAGGACTAGCGGGGGGCCCACAGATACGCAGTATTTT | CASSSTRTSGGPTDTQYF | . | TRBV7-8 | TRBD2 | TRBJ2-3
TGTGCCAGCAGCTTGTATGGTACAGGGGGCTACGTAGGAGGTTTCTTCGAGCAGTACTTC | CASSLYGTGGYVGGFFEQYF | . | TRBV5-5 | TRBD1 | TRBJ2-7
TGTGCCAGCAGCTTTAGCGGGGGGGCTGATACGCAGTATTTT | CASSFSGGADTQYF | . | TRBV11-2 | TRBD2 | TRBJ2-3
TGCAGCGTAGACCCAGTTTGGCAGGGAAAAGAGACCCAGTACTTC | CSVDPVWQGKETQYF | . | TRBV29-1 | . | TRBJ2-5
TGTGCCACCAGCAGAGCAAGGACAGGGGTAGAGACCCAGTACTTC | CATSRARTGVETQYF | . | TRBV15 | TRBD1 | TRBJ2-5
TGTGCCAGCAGCTTAGCCTTAGCCCCTTGGGGGGGTATGGATACGCAGTATTTT | CASSLALAPWGGMDTQYF | . | TRBV7-9 | TRBD2 | TRBJ2-3
TGTGCCAGCAGCAGGGAACAGGGGGCGCCCAATGAGCAGTTCTTC | CASSREQGAPNEQFF | . | TRBV7-2 | TRBD1 | TRBJ2-1
TGTGCCAGCAGGAACAGGGGGGGAAGCTACGAGCAGTACTTC | CASRNRGGSYEQYF | . | TRBV2 | . | TRBJ2-7
TGTGCCAGCAGTTTATCCGGGGGAAGGGAGCTGTTTTTT | CASSLSGGRELFF | . | TRBV28 | . | TRBJ2-2
TGTGCCACCTCAGGGTTCACTGAAGCTTTCTTT | CATSGFTEAFF | . | TRBV19 | . | TRBJ1-1
TGCAGCGTTGACCAACCGATGACAGACCGCTATGGCTACACCTTC | CSVDQPMTDRYGYTF | . | TRBV29-1 | . | TRBJ1-2
TGTGCCAGTGCAAACAGGGGGAGCAATCAGCCCCAGCATTTT | CASANRGSNQPQHF | . | TRBV19 | TRBD1 | TRBJ1-5
TGTGCCAGCAAGGCGGAGAGCTCCTATAATTCACCCCTCCACTTT | CASKAESSYNSPLHF | . | TRBV7-8 | . | TRBJ1-6
TGTGCCAGCAGAAAACCAGATCCAGGGGACACTGAAGCTTTCTTT | CASRKPDPGDTEAFF | . | TRBV2 | . | TRBJ1-1
TGTGCCAGCAGCCCACCTATACAGGGTGGTGGCTACACCTTC | CASSPPIQGGGYTF | once | TRBV3-1/TRBV3-2 | . | TRBJ1-2